This T cell receptor beta chain stems from a study of cytomegalovirus exposure and HLA in healthy donors. General study points: Data from an earlier analysis indicated that most TCR beta V segments were productive either about 87% or about 30% of the time. Association with HLA alleles at 0.05 false discovery rate was found for roughly 17,000 TCR beta sequences in a later analysis.

60 Vbeta and 13 Jbeta primers were used in PCR. The repertoire was sequenced with immunoSEQ multiplex PCR; TCRdb's copy has only in-frame clones and lacks some. The table records 90,000 to 120,000 clones, 81% of them present only once. As regards this clone: Its antigen remains unknown.

The receptor was derived from a man aged 25-45 years in good health and CMV-seronegative. The sample comprised PBMCs.

CDR3 sequence (DNA): TGTGCCTGGAGTCCGTCTAACTATGGCTACACCTTC. Its translation is CAWSPSNYGYTF. The rearrangement uses TRBV30 and TRBJ1-2, with D unclear. This CDR3 region has 12 residues. V was shortened by 2 bases and J by 0 bases, with 4 bases between the two germline ends. Germline V lookup: CDR1 GTSNPN, CDR2 SVGIG (reference sequence).